The sequence of this T cell receptor (beta chain) was determined in a study of T cells in tuberculosis. Study at large: Sequenced TCRs come from CD1B-GMM tetramer-binding T cells. A South African cohort included IGRA-negative adolescents, latently infected IGRA-positive adolescents and adults with active tuberculosis.

Trimming cost V 5 bases and J 4 bases, with 6 bases left between them. CDR3 size: 11 residues. The V gene's germline CDR1 is DFQATT and CDR2 SNEGSKA (reference sequence). The table came from immunoSEQ multiplex PCR; TCRdb's copy has only in-frame clones and leaves some out. Among 25,000 to 30,000 clones listed, just over 90% were seen once. Regarding this clone: The antigen remains unidentified.

Regarding the study as a whole: Samples were chosen by availability of cryopreserved specimens.

The sequence came from a donor aged 10-35 years with latent tuberculosis or without tuberculosis infection. The chain joins TRBV20-1 to TRBJ2-1; D uncertain. The sequencing input was PBMCs. CDR3: CSAADYNEQFF. The DNA of the CDR3 is TGCAGTGCTGCAGATTACAATGAGCAGTTCTTC.